This T cell receptor beta chain was captured in a study of response to subunit inactivated influenza vaccine. This clonotype was observed a handful of times. The antigen is unknown. V shed 1 base and J shed 7 bases, with 11 bases lying between them. The CDR3 has 14 amino acids. Germline CDR1 is SGHTA and CDR2 is FQGNSA. Notes on the study in general: The authors suggested that every seasonal influenza vaccination recruits few new T cells.

MiXCR, applied by TCRdb to the RT-PCR reads, yields one record per CDR3 protein. Found here are roughly 760,000 distinct CDR3 sequences, 20% to 25% of them singletons; the top ten hold roughly 10%. The rearrangement joins TRBV7-2 to TRBJ2-1; D is perhaps TRBD1 (5 bases). This receptor was identified in a man aged 45-60 years who received an inactivated influenza vaccine. The material sequenced was PBMCs from blood, taken roughly 5 days after vaccination. CDR3 sequence (DNA): TGTGCCAGCAGCTTAGTCAGCAGGGTTAATGAGCAGTTCTTC. Translation gives CASSLVSRVNEQFF. Full variable domain (outside the CDR3, taken from reference TRBV7-2 and TRBJ2-1): GAGVSQSPSNKVTEKGKDVELRCDPISGHTALYWYRQSLGQGLEFLIYFQGNSAPDKSGLPSDRFSAERTGGSVSTLTIQRTQQEDSAVYLCASSLVSRVNEQFFGPGTRLTVL.